The rows below give T cell receptor beta chains drawn from one sample of a study of blood T cells in healthy people across ages. TCRdb used MiXCR to reprocess the 5' RACE reads, holding one entry per CDR3 protein. The profile shows about 1,000,000 distinct CDR3 sequences, more than 40% of them singletons. Sequencing input: blood. These receptors all come from a woman in her sixties in good health. Each CDR3 is given with its conserved first and last residue. Each record gives: J gene, D gene, clone size, V gene, CDR3 DNA, CDR3 protein. A D gene is named only where the DNA matches it firmly. Clone size is shown for a subset of rows, as once, few, many or a class of expanded clone.

TRBJ2-1 NA few TRBV6-5 TGTGCCAGCAGCCCCTTTATCGGGAGCTCCTACAATGAGCAGTTCTTC CASSPFIGSSYNEQFF
TRBJ2-2 NA NA TRBV29-1 TGCAGCGTTGGGCGAGGTGCCGGGGAGCTGTTTTTT CSVGRGAGELFF
TRBJ2-3 TRBD2 few TRBV6-2/TRBV6-3 TGTGCCAGCAGATCTAGCGGGAGGGGAAGCACAGATACGCAGTATTTT CASRSSGRGSTDTQYF
TRBJ2-1 TRBD1 NA TRBV9 TGTGCCAGCAGAGCGGGACAGGGGCCCCCCGAGCAGTTCTTC CASRAGQGPPEQFF
TRBJ2-7 TRBD2 few TRBV20-1 TGCAGTGCTAAGGCTAGCGGACTTCCCTACGAGCAGTACTTC CSAKASGLPYEQYF
TRBJ2-4 TRBD2 NA TRBV5-1 TGCGCCTGCAGCTCCGGGACTAGCGGCGACGTACGGGAGCAGTACTTC CACSSGTSGDVREQYF
TRBJ2-3 NA few TRBV27 TGTGCCAGCAGGCTAGGCCGCACAGATACGCAGTATTTT CASRLGRTDTQYF
TRBJ2-2 NA NA TRBV7-4 TGTGCCAGCAGCTTAGTCTGTATCCTGTTTTTT CASSLVCILFF
TRBJ2-1 TRBD1 many TRBV25-1 TGTGCCAGCAGTGGACCCCATGACAGGGGGAATGAGCAGTTCTTC CASSGPHDRGNEQFF
TRBJ2-5 NA NA TRBV12-3/TRBV12-4 TGTGCCAGCAGTTTAAAGGTCGGGGCGGAGACCCAGTACTTC CASSLKVGAETQYF
TRBJ2-1 NA few TRBV27 TGTGCCAGCAGTTTCCGGGCGAACCTTAAGGATGAAAACAATGAGCAGTTCTTC CASSFRANLKDENNEQFF
TRBJ2-3 TRBD1 NA TRBV5-1 TGCGCCAGCAGCTTGGTGACAGGGCGAGATACGCAGTATTTT CASSLVTGRDTQYF
TRBJ2-7 NA NA TRBV7-9 TGTGCCAGCAGCCCCAAGAGCCGGGACACACCCTACGAGCAGTACTTC CASSPKSRDTPYEQYF
TRBJ2-5 TRBD1 NA TRBV7-8 TGTGCCAGCAGCCCTTGGACAGGTGTGGAGGAGACCCAGTACTTC CASSPWTGVEETQYF
TRBJ2-7 NA few TRBV6-1 TGTGCCAGCAACATCTTCGGGGACGAGCAGTACTTC CASNIFGDEQYF
TRBJ2-7 TRBD1 NA TRBV7-6 TGTGCCAGCAGCTTAGATGACAGGGGCGGCGAGCAGTACTTC CASSLDDRGGEQYF
TRBJ2-3 NA NA TRBV20-1 TGCAGTGCTCCACAGAGTAGCCGGGATACGCAGTATTTT CSAPQSSRDTQYF
TRBJ2-7 TRBD2 many TRBV28 TGTGCCAGCAGTTCCCAAGGGGCGGGAGAGGTTAAGTACTTC CASSSQGAGEVKYF
TRBJ2-3 TRBD1 NA TRBV10-3 TGTGCCATCAAACGGGACAGGGGAACAGATACGCAGTATTTT CAIKRDRGTDTQYF
TRBJ2-3 NA few TRBV28 TGTGCCAGCAGTTTAGGGCAGATAGATACGCAGTATTTT CASSLGQIDTQYF
TRBJ1-2 NA NA TRBV2 TGTGCCAGCAGTGAGTCCCGAGTCTATGGCTACACCTTC CASSESRVYGYTF
TRBJ1-2 NA NA TRBV11-2 TGTGCCAGCAGCGCCGGTGAGGGGAACTATGGCTACACCTTC CASSAGEGNYGYTF
TRBJ1-2 TRBD1 NA TRBV29-1 TGCAGCGTTGGGGTAGGGGGCTCCTATGGCTACACCTTC CSVGVGGSYGYTF
TRBJ2-7 NA NA TRBV3-1 TGTGCCAGCAGCCAAATTGGAAACGAGCAGTACTTC CASSQIGNEQYF